One and the same sample provided the 27 T cell receptor beta chains below, sequenced in a study of T cell repertoires in cytomegalovirus infection. Their antigen targets remain unknown. TCRdb processed the reads anew with MiXCR; each CDR3 protein has one entry. The table lists fewer than 950,000 distinct CDR3 sequences, around a third of them singletons, with 9.5% to 15% in the top ten. The material was cultured CD8+ T cells from PBMCs, obtained from culture after CMV antigen stimulation. These TCRs come from a human donor in good health (CMV status not recorded). Some clones in this sample may be carry-over from other donors' samples.

This clonotype came up a few times. CDR3: CATSRDLGHNEQYF. CDR3 in DNA: TGTGCCACCAGCAGAGATCTGGGGCACAACGAGCAGTACTTC. V is TRBV15 and J is TRBJ2-7, with a possible D match to TRBD1 (5 bases). The germline V gene has CDR1 LNHNV and CDR2 YYDKDF (reference sequence). The CDR3 contains 14 residues. V lost 0 bases and J lost 5, with 11 bases in between.

The rearrangement joins TRBV28 to TRBJ1-2, with no clear D. Germline CDR1 MDHEN, CDR2 SYDVKM. V lost 2 bases and J 8 bases, leaving 12 bases between the germline ends. The CDR3 spans 13 residues. The CDR3 loop reads CASSLPEGYGYTF. In DNA, the CDR3 is TGTGCCAGCAGTTTACCTGAAGGGTACGGCTACACCTTC.

DNA of the CDR3: TGTGCCAGCGGGATCTCCTACGAGCAGTACTTC. Its protein product is CASGISYEQYF. This chain links TRBV6-2 or TRBV6-3 with TRBJ2-7; D not certain. The CDR3 has 11 amino acids. Germline V CDR1 and CDR2: MNHEY, SVGEGT. Trimming removed 8 bases from V and 0 bases from J, with 5 bases in between.

This clonotype occurred a few times. The CDR3 spells CASSQAIGPADTQYF. The CDR3 nucleotides read TGCGCCAGCAGCCAAGCAATCGGGCCCGCAGATACGCAGTATTTT. The chain combines TRBV4-1 with TRBJ2-3, with D hard to call. Germline assignment: CDR1 MGHRA and CDR2 YSYEKL. The germline V and J ends were trimmed by 1 base and 4 bases, with 12 bases remaining between them. The CDR3 covers 15 residues.

The genes are TRBV27 and TRBJ2-1, with 7 bases lining up with TRBD1. Germline loops: CDR1 MNHEY, CDR2 SMNVEV (reference sequence). Unmatched junction bases numbered 11, after V lost 6 bases and J lost 9 bases. The CDR3 spans 14 residues. CDR3 bases: TGTGCCAGCAGCACAATGACAGGGCGGGTTGAGCAGTTCTTC. Protein product: CASSTMTGRVEQFF.

The chain links TRBV27 to TRBJ2-7; a possible D gene is TRBD1 (6 bases). Trimming pared 5 bases from V and 3 bases from J, leaving 14 bases between. CDR1 and CDR2 (germline): MNHEY, SMNVEV (reference sequence). The CDR3 length is 14 residues. In DNA form, the CDR3 reads TGTGCCAGCAGTAAACAGGGAACCTTCTACGAGCAGTACTTC. Protein sequence: CASSKQGTFYEQYF.

This chain uses TRBV9 with TRBJ1-1, with D perhaps matching TRBD1 (5 bases). The ends were cut back, 0 bases at V and 4 bases at J, with 13 bases in the middle. CDR1 and CDR2 (germline): SGDLS, YYNGEE. This CDR3 region has 15 residues. This CDR3 is CASSVAPVGLTEAFF. In nucleotides, the CDR3 is TGTGCCAGCAGCGTAGCTCCGGTGGGGCTCACTGAAGCTTTCTTT.

The gene calls are TRBV3-1 and TRBJ1-2; D remains ambiguous. Between the trimmed V and J ends, which lost 2 bases and 10 bases, there was a span of 17 bases. The CDR3 is 14 residues long. Germline CDR1 and CDR2: LGHDT and YNNKEL (reference sequence). The CDR3 DNA reads TGTGCCAGCAGCCAAACCGGACCGCGATCTGACTACACCTTC. This sequence encodes CASSQTGPRSDYTF.

The CDR3 is CASSQFATAGSHNEQFF. The CDR3 DNA sequence: TGCGCCAGCAGCCAGTTTGCCACGGCCGGGAGCCACAATGAGCAGTTCTTC. This chain connects TRBV4-1 to TRBJ2-1; D possibly corresponds to TRBD2 (6 bases). Germline values: CDR1 MGHRA, CDR2 YSYEKL. Trimming shortened V by 3 bases and J by 5 bases, and 20 bases separated the two germline ends. The CDR3 is made up of 17 amino acids.

This clonotype came up many times. The chain joins TRBV11-2 to TRBJ2-1, with TRBD2 matching over 10 bases. Germline CDR1 reads SGHAT; CDR2 reads FQNNGV. With 11 bases clipped from V and 1 base from J, the junction kept 5 bases outside the gene matches. This CDR3 comprises 14 residues. The CDR3 loop is CALRTSGSYNEQFF. CDR3 coding DNA: TGTGCCCTGAGGACTAGCGGTTCCTACAATGAGCAGTTCTTC.

The chain uses TRBV27 and TRBJ2-1; 10 nucleotides agree with TRBD2. V trimming: 5 bases; J trimming: 3 bases; junction bases outside the gene matches: 10. Germline assignment: CDR1 MNHEY and CDR2 SMNVEV (reference sequence). This CDR3 is built from 17 residues. CDR3 bases: TGTGCCAGCAGTCCAAAAGGACTAGCGGCTCTCTACAATGAGCAGTTCTTC. It codes for CASSPKGLAALYNEQFF.

J is TRBJ2-1 and V is TRBV12-3 or TRBV12-4, with 8 bases lining up with TRBD1. This CDR3 is 16 amino acids long. The ends lost 5 bases at V and 3 bases at J; junction bases unmatched: 9. CDR3 nucleotide sequence: TGTGCCAGCAGTCCAACCTCAGGGGGCGGCTACAATGAGCAGTTCTTC. Encoded protein: CASSPTSGGGYNEQFF.

The chain uses TRBV2 and TRBJ1-1; 9 nucleotides line up with TRBD1. There are 16 residues in the CDR3. Germline V CDR1 and CDR2: SNHLY, FYNNEI. V was pared by 6 bases and J by 10 bases, with 18 bases of the junction left unmatched. The CDR3 DNA reads TGTGCCAGCAGCCGACTCCAAACAGGGGGCAACCATGGAGCTTTCTTT. Protein product: CASSRLQTGGNHGAFF.

This clonotype was found a few times. This sequence joins TRBV7-6 and TRBJ2-1; D might be TRBD2 (6 bases). The CDR3 loop spans 15 amino acids. The V gene lost 1 base and the J gene lost 3 bases, with 10 bases spanning the gap. The germline gives CDR1 SGHVS, CDR2 FNYEAQ. The CDR3 DNA reads as TGTGCCAGCAGCTTAGTGGCTAGCGTCTACAATGAGCAGTTCTTC. Its protein product is CASSLVASVYNEQFF.

V gene TRBV7-9 combines with J gene TRBJ1-1; the D is unclear. Germline CDR1 SEHNR, CDR2 FQNEAQ (reference sequence). CDR3 length: 15 residues. V was shortened by 1 base and J by 0 bases, with 9 bases between the two germline ends. The CDR3 DNA reads as TGTGCCAGCAGCTTAGGTAGGCCAGTGAACACTGAAGCTTTCTTT. The encoded protein is CASSLGRPVNTEAFF.

In its sample, this clonotype was seen many times. V and J are TRBV12-3 or TRBV12-4 and TRBJ1-5, with D uncertain. This CDR3 comprises 15 residues. V was cut by 3 bases and J by 5 bases, with 14 bases left in between. The DNA of the CDR3 is TGTGCCAGCAGTTTGATGTGGGATCGGGATCAGCCCCAGCATTTT. This sequence encodes CASSLMWDRDQPQHF.

The V and J genes are TRBV6-6 and TRBJ2-7; 10 positions match TRBD2. Per the germline V gene, CDR1 is MNHNY and CDR2 is SVGAGI (reference sequence). Trimming took 0 bases from V and 4 from J; bases not matched to a gene: 12. The CDR3 contains 18 residues. The CDR3 protein is CASSYSPPTAGGPYEQYF. As DNA, the CDR3 is TGTGCCAGCAGTTACTCGCCCCCCACAGCGGGGGGGCCTTACGAGCAGTACTTC.

This clonotype turned up a few times. The rearrangement uses TRBV7-8 and TRBJ2-7; 12 bases match TRBD2. The CDR3 runs to 16 residues. The germline gives CDR1 SGHVS, CDR2 FQNEAQ. J gave up 2 bases and V 5 bases, and 7 bases lay outside the gene matches. CDR3 sequence: CASSPLLAGGTYEQYF. In DNA form, the CDR3 reads TGTGCCAGCAGCCCCCTCCTAGCGGGGGGGACCTACGAGCAGTACTTC. The variable domain in full, with the rest retrieved from reference TRBV7-8 and TRBJ2-7, is GAGVSQSPRYKVAKRGQDVALRCDPISGHVSLFWYQQALGQGPEFLTYFQNEAQLDKSGLPSDRFFAERPEGSVSTLKIQRTQQEDSAVYLCASSPLLAGGTYEQYFGPGTRLTVT.

This clonotype has only a few counts. The gene calls are TRBV12-3 or TRBV12-4 and TRBJ2-1, with 14 positions matching TRBD2. The CDR3 has 16 amino acids. The ends lost 3 bases at V and 8 bases at J; junction bases unmatched: 6. CDR3 region: CASSLGLAGVGDEQFF. The CDR3 DNA follows: TGTGCCAGCAGTTTGGGACTAGCGGGGGTTGGTGATGAGCAGTTCTTC.

This clonotype has only a few counts. The J gene is TRBJ1-5, the V gene TRBV7-9; a weak D match, TRBD1 (5 bases). The germline V gene has CDR1 SEHNR and CDR2 FQNEAQ (reference sequence). The CDR3 runs to 14 residues. The V end lost 6 bases, the J end lost 6 bases, and 15 bases lay between the germline ends. CDR3 region: CASSPPGTVQPQHF. The CDR3 DNA reads TGTGCCAGCAGTCCTCCAGGGACTGTTCAGCCCCAGCATTTT.

The chain combines TRBV9 with TRBJ2-1; possibly TRBD1 for D (6 bases). CDR1 and CDR2 (germline): SGDLS, YYNGEE. V was pared by 4 bases and J by 10 bases, with 15 bases between. The CDR3 extends over 13 amino acids. The CDR3 coding sequence is TGTGCCAGCAGCTTCTCCCAGGGGCGCGAGCAGTTCTTC. This translates into CASSFSQGREQFF.

The J gene is TRBJ1-5, the V gene TRBV6-1, with unresolved D. Trimming pared 7 bases from V and 1 base from J, leaving 17 bases between. CDR1 MNHNS and CDR2 SASEGT come from the germline V gene. The CDR3 has 16 residues. The CDR3 sequence: CASTITDRESNQPQHF. The CDR3 region has the DNA TGTGCCAGCACCATTACAGACCGGGAAAGCAATCAGCCCCAGCATTTT.

The chain is built from TRBV6-1 and TRBJ2-2; 7 bases agree with TRBD2. The CDR3 extends over 16 amino acids. Germline CDR1 reads MNHNS; CDR2 reads SASEGT. V gave up 8 bases and J gave up 5 bases; unmatched junction bases: 14. The CDR3 region is CASSPRASGETGELFF. CDR3 nucleotide sequence: TGTGCCAGCTCACCACGGGCGAGCGGGGAAACCGGGGAGCTGTTTTTT.

V and J are TRBV6-5 and TRBJ2-7; no clear D. The V and J ends lost 2 bases and 4 bases respectively, with 9 bases between them. CDR1 is MNHEY, CDR2 SVGAGI, per germline. This CDR3 has 13 amino acids. The CDR3: CASSYGQVYEQYF. The CDR3 DNA sequence: TGTGCCAGCAGTTACGGCCAGGTATACGAGCAGTACTTC.

The chain combines TRBV27 with TRBJ2-3; no clear D gene. The ends were cut back, 5 bases at V and 7 bases at J, with 10 bases in the middle. The CDR3 sequence is 12 residues long. Germline CDR1 MNHEY, CDR2 SMNVEV (reference sequence). CDR3 in DNA: TGTGCCAGCAGTCCGGACGGTTATACGCAGTATTTT. Its translation: CASSPDGYTQYF.

This chain joins TRBV27 and TRBJ2-1; TRBD1 is a possible D gene (6 bases). V was clipped by 5 bases and J by 8 bases, with 10 bases between them. The CDR3 spans 12 residues. From germline, CDR1 is MNHEY and CDR2 SMNVEV (reference sequence). CDR3 loop: CASSPGVHEQFF. Written as DNA, the CDR3 is TGTGCCAGCAGTCCAGGGGTCCATGAGCAGTTCTTC.

This clonotype was seen more than once but under ten times. The CDR3 DNA reads as TGTGCCAGTAGTTGGGCCGGGTACGATCAGCCCCAGCATTTT. Protein product: CASSWAGYDQPQHF. The rearrangement joins TRBV19 to TRBJ1-5; D gene uncertain. The CDR3 is 14 residues long. The germline V gene encodes CDR1 LNHDA and CDR2 SQIVND (reference sequence). The V and J ends lost 5 bases and 5 bases respectively, with 13 bases between them.